What follows is one T cell receptor (beta chain) and its context. This clonotype was counted between two and nine times. Its antigen is not yet known. Per-base quality was not reported, and no clone a single base away is much larger than it. The instrument was an Illumina HiSeq 2500. Quantitative 5'-RACE with molecular barcodes was the method used to prepare the TCR beta libraries. As for how the authors treated the data: A new computational method, built on a probabilistic model of VDJ rearrangement, was used to identify disease-linked TCR variants. TCRdb reprocessed the public reads (quality trimming at Q25 with fastp, clone calling with MiXCR) and kept in-frame beta chains. Each CDR3 protein gets just one entry, which takes the most common genes and DNA from the rows behind it. The V and J calls here are based on TCRdb, not the publication. This sample gives a few hundred thousand distinct CDR3 sequences in total; roughly 20% of them show up just once. 3% to 4% of the sample comes from the top ten.

There are 14 amino acids in the CDR3, from cysteine to phenylalanine inclusive. Only the CDR3 part of the read is kept: 42 bases, read in frame from the first base. From the germline V gene, CDR1 is MNHEY and CDR2 is SVGEGT. The V and J ends are trimmed by 3 bases and 8 bases, leaving 14 bases between them. These data belong to a study of CD8 T cells in ankylosing spondylitis (dated by TCRdb to 2017 to 2019). The study in broad terms: To find TCR variants linked to disease, the study profiled T cell receptor beta repertoires in ankylosing spondylitis patients and healthy donors. The full study cohort was made up of 25 ankylosing spondylitis patients and some 100 healthy donors. Peripheral blood was sampled, and synovial fluid was additionally collected from ankylosing spondylitis patients. Results and caveats for the whole study, not just this receptor: Blood from ankylosing spondylitis patients appeared to be characterized by a TCR beta motif composed of eight or nine highly homologous amino acid variants. The disease-linked clones showed a CD8+ phenotype and occurred at relatively low frequencies in peripheral blood. Significant enrichment of the disease-linked clones was reported in matched synovial fluid samples from ankylosing spondylitis patients. Some motif variants were previously reported in synovial fluid and blood of reactive arthritis patients, suggesting common disease-initiation mechanisms.

The sequence was obtained from a female donor with ankylosing spondylitis or in good health (not recorded which). The sample consisted of blood, either unsorted or a sorted T cell fraction (not recorded which). The V and J segments used are TRBV6-2 or TRBV6-3 and TRBJ2-1; the D gene is possibly TRBD2, with 6 bases matching. The CDR3 has the sequence CASSYNLAIHEQFF. In nucleotide form, the sequence is TGTGCCAGCAGTTATAATCTAGCGATCCATGAGCAGTTCTTC.